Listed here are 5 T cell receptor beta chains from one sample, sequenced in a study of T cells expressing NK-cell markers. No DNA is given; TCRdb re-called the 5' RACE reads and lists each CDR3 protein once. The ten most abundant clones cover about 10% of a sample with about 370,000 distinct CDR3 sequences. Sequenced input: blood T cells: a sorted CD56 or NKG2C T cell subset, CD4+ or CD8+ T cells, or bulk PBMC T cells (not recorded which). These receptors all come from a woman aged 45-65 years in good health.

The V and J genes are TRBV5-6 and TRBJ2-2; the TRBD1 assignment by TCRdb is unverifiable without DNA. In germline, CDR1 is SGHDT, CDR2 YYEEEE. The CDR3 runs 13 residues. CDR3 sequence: CASSLPQGGELFF. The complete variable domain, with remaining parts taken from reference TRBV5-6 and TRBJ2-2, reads DAGVTQSPTHLIKTRGQQVTLRCSPKSGHDTVSWYQQALGQGPQFIFQYYEEEERQRGNFPDRFSGHQFPNYSSELNVNALLLGDSALYLCASSLPQGGELFFGEGSRLTVL.

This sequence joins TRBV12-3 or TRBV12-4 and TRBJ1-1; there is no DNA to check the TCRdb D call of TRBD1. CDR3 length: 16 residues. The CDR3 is CASSREAGQGGTEAFF.

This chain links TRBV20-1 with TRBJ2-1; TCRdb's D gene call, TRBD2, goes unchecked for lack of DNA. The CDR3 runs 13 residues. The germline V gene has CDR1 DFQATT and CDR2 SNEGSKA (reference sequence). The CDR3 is CSATSGRAIEQFF.

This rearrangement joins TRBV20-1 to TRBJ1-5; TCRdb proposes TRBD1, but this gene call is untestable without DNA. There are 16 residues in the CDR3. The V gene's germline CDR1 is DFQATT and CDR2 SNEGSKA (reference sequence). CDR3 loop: CSASVGPGQGAQPQHF.

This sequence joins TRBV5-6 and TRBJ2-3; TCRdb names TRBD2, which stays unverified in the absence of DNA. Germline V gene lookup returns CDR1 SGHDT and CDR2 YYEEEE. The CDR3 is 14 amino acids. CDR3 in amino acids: CASSRTRGGDTQYF.